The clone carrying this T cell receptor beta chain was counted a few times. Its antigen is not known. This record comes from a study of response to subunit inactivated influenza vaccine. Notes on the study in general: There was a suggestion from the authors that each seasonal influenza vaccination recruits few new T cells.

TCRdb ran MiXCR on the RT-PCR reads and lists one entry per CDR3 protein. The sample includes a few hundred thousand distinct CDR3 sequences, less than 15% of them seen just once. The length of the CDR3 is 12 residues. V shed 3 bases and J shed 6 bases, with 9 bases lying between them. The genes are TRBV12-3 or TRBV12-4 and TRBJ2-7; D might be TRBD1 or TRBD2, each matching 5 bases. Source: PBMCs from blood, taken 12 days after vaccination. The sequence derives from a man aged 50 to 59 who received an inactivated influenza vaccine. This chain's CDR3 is CASSFGTGEQYF. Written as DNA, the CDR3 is TGTGCCAGCAGTTTCGGGACGGGCGAGCAGTACTTC.